This T cell receptor beta chain was sequenced during a study of cytomegalovirus exposure and HLA in healthy donors (dated by TCRdb to about 2017). Background on the whole study: An earlier analysis of some 500 of the donors reported 250 to 300 Gb of sequence data and 100 million to 140 million unique TCR beta sequences from some 180 million T cells. The T cell repertoires of about 700 subjects were profiled by immunosequencing and related to cytomegalovirus serostatus. In addition to the first cohort of 666 subjects, a separate validation cohort of approximately 130 different subjects was used. An earlier analysis of several hundred of the donors applied high-throughput TCR beta sequencing to assess whether each TCR beta V gene segment acted as functional or pseudogenic. The number of donors typed differed by locus, with roughly 620-640 for A, B, C, DRB1 and DQB1, roughly 550 for DQA1, some 570 for DPA1, and approximately 470 for DPB1. The aim of the study was to test whether cataloging public T cell receptors could identify signatures of past pathogen exposure. All discovery cohort repertoires had been generated using a single sequencing platform. In a later analysis, previously published TCR beta repertoires from several hundred donors were re-analyzed and high-resolution HLA genotyping was added so that TCR occurrence patterns could be studied. Donor age, sex, ethnicity and CMV serostatus were collected together with the repertoire data. In a later genetic analysis, genome-wide SNP genotypes for about 60% of the 666 donors were used, and that subset was treated as a discovery cohort. Across about 380 genotyped donors of the cohort, an average of about 220,000 unique TCR beta nucleotide sequences per donor were sequenced, and roughly a sixth of those sequences were non-productive. Rather than using new phenotypic data, the later analysis identified candidate immune exposures from TCR beta sequences and from how often those sequences occurred across donors. Four to six DR-DQ haplotypes were handled as single units for association and clustering, since linkage in the cohort was strong. High-throughput TCR immunosequencing, statistical association of individual TCRs with disease status, and machine learning were combined to predict cytomegalovirus infection status. HLA typing included class I and class II loci at four-digit resolution. Around 330 gigabases of sequencing data and 70 million to 100 million unique TCR sequences made up an early release that covered fewer than 650 HLA-typed donors. The genetic ancestry cluster associated with self-reported Caucasian donors included roughly 84% of the 398 genotyped donors.

Results the study describes overall, beyond this receptor: The sequencing pipeline was judged likely to have produced a cluster of highly shared sequence variants as a technical artifact. In a later analysis, TCR association rates were found to vary across HLA loci, with the most associated TCRs seen for DRB1 alleles and the fewest for HLA-C alleles. Because counts were too low, approximately 18 rarely observed V segments, including chromosome 9 orphons, were excluded from the earlier analysis of a few hundred of the donors. An association between a missense DCLRE1C variant and V-gene and J-gene trimming of TCR beta chains was found in a later genetic analysis and replicated in an independent cohort. This cohort had only TCR beta chains sequenced, and the lack of alpha or paired-chain data limited which features could be detected. Most CMV-associated TCR beta chains appeared to be HLA-restricted in a later analysis, and the HLA associations seemed to be driven largely by CMV exposure. Correlated functional status among segregating V segments might be attributable to linkage disequilibrium, but an unknown experimental factor could not be ruled out. In an earlier analysis of fewer than 700 of the donors, most TCR beta V segments appeared in productive rearrangements about 90% or about 30% of the time, broadly matching IMGT annotations. In a later genetic analysis, fewer N-insertions in productive TCRs were reported among donors in an Asian-associated ancestry cluster than the roughly 710-donor mean. Because the 87-base-pair reads could not distinguish some IMGT-functional V segments, including TRBV6-2 and TRBV6-3, those segments were excluded. A later analysis associated 15,000 to 20,000 TCR beta sequences with specific HLA alleles at a false discovery rate of 0.05. Strong co-occurrence of HLA alleles, especially DR and DQ, made assigning TCR associations to individual alleles difficult. Across donors, most TCR sequences were observed very rarely, whereas some public TCRs were present in many individuals. A few of the identified cytomegalovirus-associated TCR beta chains were confirmed in vitro to be specific for cytomegalovirus antigens. CMV serostatus was the only immune exposure information available for the cohort. Because HLA typing was missing for some donors at each locus, association tests included only the typed subset. In a later analysis, HLA-associated TCR beta chains were found to be more clonally expanded and to have lower generation probabilities than equally common non-associated chains. The authors suggested that the approach could potentially be extended to other disease states and immunological phenotypes. In both the original and validation cohorts, the classifier was reported to diagnose cytomegalovirus status with high specificity and sensitivity. The presence/absence analyses assumed that sequencing depth was roughly uniform across donors, and that assumption may not be true. In the study, around 150 TCR beta chains were listed as associated with cytomegalovirus. A further reported finding was that TCR beta sequences accurately predicted the HLA-A and HLA-B alleles for most subjects in the first cohort. Several of the top co-occurrence clusters appeared to be linked to parvovirus B19, influenza, CMV and Epstein-Barr virus, according to a later analysis.

The cohort was made up of 500 to 850 healthy bone marrow donors. At the time of sampling, every cohort member was nominally healthy, though immune exposures that went unrecorded were likely present. The donor was CMV seropositive and was included in the group of 250 to 350 seropositive cohort members. A peripheral blood sample was collected from each donor, and TCR beta sequencing was performed on peripheral blood mononuclear cells. The Qiagen DNeasy Blood Extraction Kit was used to extract genomic DNA from the blood cell samples. Of note for this clone: Its antigen remains undetermined. Within one base of it there is no much larger clone, and no base qualities were kept.

The CDR3 starts with the cysteine, ends with the phenylalanine, and has 16 residues. Only CDR3 DNA is held: 48 bases, read in frame from base 1. CDR1 and CDR2 were assigned from the germline V gene as MGHRA and YSYEKL. Trimming accounts for 4 bases at V and 0 bases at J, while the number of junction bases matched to no gene is 8. The method was the immunoSEQ multiplex PCR assay. A mixture of 60 forward primers for TCR Vbeta segments and 13 reverse primers for TCR Jbeta segments was used in the multiplex PCR. The CDR3 region of rearranged TCR beta genes was amplified from genomic DNA by a multiplex PCR assay. The Illumina HiSeq System was used to sequence the amplified TCR beta libraries as 87-base-pair reads. For the original study's pipeline: In a later analysis, around 80 million unique TCR beta chains were counted across the 690 or so repertoires, and around 10 million of these chains were shared by at least two donors. Raw reads were error-corrected and collapsed into unique sequences by a nearest-neighbor algorithm in which closely related sequences were merged to remove PCR and sequencing errors. To assign V, D and J gene segments, CDR3 sequences were aligned to IMGT reference sequences. Each retained sequence needed at least a six-nucleotide match to both a V gene segment and a J gene segment. A rearrangement was called productive if the CDR3 had no stop codons and remained in frame with V and J, and every other rearrangement was called non-productive. Following IMGT convention, CDR3 was defined as the stretch from the second conserved V-encoded cysteine up to the conserved J-encoded phenylalanine. In an earlier analysis of around 570 of the donors, sequences lacking an unambiguous match to a single V gene segment were excluded. In an earlier analysis of 587 of the donors, V segments were called functional above 56.7% productive rearrangements and were called segregating when the between-donor standard deviation exceeded 5%. A statistical classification framework was developed to diagnose cytomegalovirus status using the catalog of TCR beta chain sequences. A later analysis assigned V and J genes by comparing TCR nucleotide sequences with IMGT/GENE-DB human TR gene sequences. The TCRdist pipeline was used in a later analysis to assign CDR3 sequences and most-parsimonious VDJ recombination scenarios. In a later analysis, each TCR beta chain was defined by its CDR3 amino acid sequence together with its V-gene family, and reads lacking a unique V-gene family were excluded. In a later analysis, 450 to 600 highly shared, low-generation-probability nucleotide sequences were removed to address suspected cross-contamination and a sequencing artifact. In a later analysis, a clonal expansion index for each public chain was calculated from normalized within-repertoire ranks of inferred template counts. Generation probabilities in a later analysis came from a VDJ recombination model fitted to out-of-frame rearrangements, and those results were checked against IGoR. In a later analysis, TCR-TCR, TCR-HLA and TCR-CMV co-occurrence was scored with hypergeometric tests, and a repertoire-size bias correction was applied to TCR pairs. In a later analysis, false discovery rates were estimated by permuting HLA or CMV assignments 20 times. In a later analysis, co-occurring TCRs were grouped using DBSCAN, and TCRdist sequence similarity was added for clustering within HLA-allele-positive subsets. For co-occurrence clustering, repertoires with fewer than 30,000 or more than 120,000 public chains were excluded, along with 5 or 6 repertoires with anomalous nucleotide sharing. TCRdb limited this immuneACCESS table to in-frame rearrangements with V and J called. A share of clones is missing; checked studies link under half to unresolved V genes, and the rest is unexplained. The DNA gave D and trimming, while V, J and clone size come from that table. This sample comprises about 130,000 clones, roughly 85% of them detected only once. Together, the top ten hold 20% of the sample.

The receptor was isolated from a man in his late teens or twenties in good health and CMV-seropositive. What was sequenced was PBMCs. The V and J segments used are TRBV4-1 and TRBJ2-5; TRBD2 aligns with 7 central bases. In nucleotides, the sequence is TGCGCCAGCAGCCGCCTAGCGGCTCTGTACCAAGAGACCCAGTACTTC. Translated, it reads CASSRLAALYQETQYF.